This T cell receptor (beta chain) came from a study of shared clonotypes between healthy human individuals. Study-level information: Per donor, CD8 memory used one plate, CD8 naive used two, CD4 memory used three and CD4 naive used three.

V lost 0 bases to trimming and J lost 3 bases, with 0 bases between them. The CDR3 runs 12 residues. CDR1 and CDR2 (germline): KGHSH, LQKENI. The table lists this clone with a few counts. Other DNA sequences within the sample encode an identical CDR3. The healthy adult donors were HIV-negative and reported no recent acute infections or vaccinations. Genomic DNA belonging to each subset was distributed in equal measure over several immunoSEQ plates. Replicate PCRs from sorted subsets contained roughly 200 ng DNA, which is around 30,000 T cell genomes. Generated by immunoSEQ multiplex PCR, the TCRdb table keeps only in-frame clones and is missing some. The data hold 2,500,000 or so clones, with approximately 90% observed a single time.

The chain links TRBV18 to TRBJ1-5; D gene unclear. Sequencing used naive CD4+ T cells sorted from blood. Subset denoted: CD45RA+ positively selected. The clonotype was recovered from a man younger than 30 in good health. The CDR3 sequence: CASSPPNQPQHF. CDR3 nucleotides: TGTGCCAGCTCACCACCCAATCAGCCCCAGCATTTT.